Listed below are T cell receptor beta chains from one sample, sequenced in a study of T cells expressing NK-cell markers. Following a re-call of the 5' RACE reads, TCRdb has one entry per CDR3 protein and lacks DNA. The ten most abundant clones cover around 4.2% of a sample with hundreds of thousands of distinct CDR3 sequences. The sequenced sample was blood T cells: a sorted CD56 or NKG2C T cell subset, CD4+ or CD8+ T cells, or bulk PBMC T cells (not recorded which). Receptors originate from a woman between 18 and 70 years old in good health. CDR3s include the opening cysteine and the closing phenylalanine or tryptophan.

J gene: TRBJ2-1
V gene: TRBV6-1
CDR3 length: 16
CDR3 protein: CASSRGRGGAYNEQFF

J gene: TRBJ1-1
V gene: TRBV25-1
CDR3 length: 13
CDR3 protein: CASIQTGDTEAFF

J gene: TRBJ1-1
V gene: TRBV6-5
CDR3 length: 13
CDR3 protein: CASSYTGGTEAFF

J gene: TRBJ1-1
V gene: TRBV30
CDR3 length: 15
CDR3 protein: CAWRTAQGVDTEAFF

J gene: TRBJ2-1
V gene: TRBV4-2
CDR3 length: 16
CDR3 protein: CASSQEPSGRRNEQFF

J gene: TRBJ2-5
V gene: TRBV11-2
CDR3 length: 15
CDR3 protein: CASSRMGGNQETQYF

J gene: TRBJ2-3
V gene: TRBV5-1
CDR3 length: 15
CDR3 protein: CASSAGTSGTDTQYF

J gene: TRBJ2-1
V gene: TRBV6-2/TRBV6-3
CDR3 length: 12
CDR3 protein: CATEEAYNEQFF

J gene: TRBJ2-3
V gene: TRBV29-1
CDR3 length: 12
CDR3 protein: CSVEPSTDTQYF

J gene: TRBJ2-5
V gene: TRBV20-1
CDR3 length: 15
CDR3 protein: CSAAGLAGLQETQYF

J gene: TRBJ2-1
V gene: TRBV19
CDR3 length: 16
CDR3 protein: CASSRAGTRSYNEQFF

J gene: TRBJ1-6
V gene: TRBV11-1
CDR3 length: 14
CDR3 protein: CASSGGSGNSPLHF

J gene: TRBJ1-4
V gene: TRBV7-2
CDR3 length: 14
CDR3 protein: CASSLDRSYEKLFF

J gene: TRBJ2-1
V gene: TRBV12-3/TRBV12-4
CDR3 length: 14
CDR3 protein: CASSLVGRANEQFF

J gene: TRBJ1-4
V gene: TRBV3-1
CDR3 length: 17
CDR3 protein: CASSARDRVRSGEKLFF

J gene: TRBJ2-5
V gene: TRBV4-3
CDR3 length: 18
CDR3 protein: CASSQEGPTSGSPETQYF

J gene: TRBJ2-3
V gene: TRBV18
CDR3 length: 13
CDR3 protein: CASSPQGWDTQYF

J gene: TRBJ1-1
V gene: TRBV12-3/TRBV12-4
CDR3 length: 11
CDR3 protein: CASRSPREAFF

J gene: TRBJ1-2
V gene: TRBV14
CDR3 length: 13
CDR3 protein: CASSQDRGIGYTF

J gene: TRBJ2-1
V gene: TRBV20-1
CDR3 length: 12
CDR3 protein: CSARSPGGEQFF

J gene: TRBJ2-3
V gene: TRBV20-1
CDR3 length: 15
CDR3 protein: CSAPWDRGTTDTQYF

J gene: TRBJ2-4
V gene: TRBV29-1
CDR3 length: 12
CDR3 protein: CGCRAAKNIQYF

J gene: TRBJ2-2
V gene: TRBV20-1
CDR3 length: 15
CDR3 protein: CSARPGGPNTGELFF

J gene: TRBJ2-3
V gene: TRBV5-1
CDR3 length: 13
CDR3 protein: CASSSDLGDTQYF

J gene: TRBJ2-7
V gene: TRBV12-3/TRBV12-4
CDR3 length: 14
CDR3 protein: CASSLGVSSYEQYF

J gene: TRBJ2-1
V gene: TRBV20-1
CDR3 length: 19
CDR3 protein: CSASGLLGSGRNSYNEQFF